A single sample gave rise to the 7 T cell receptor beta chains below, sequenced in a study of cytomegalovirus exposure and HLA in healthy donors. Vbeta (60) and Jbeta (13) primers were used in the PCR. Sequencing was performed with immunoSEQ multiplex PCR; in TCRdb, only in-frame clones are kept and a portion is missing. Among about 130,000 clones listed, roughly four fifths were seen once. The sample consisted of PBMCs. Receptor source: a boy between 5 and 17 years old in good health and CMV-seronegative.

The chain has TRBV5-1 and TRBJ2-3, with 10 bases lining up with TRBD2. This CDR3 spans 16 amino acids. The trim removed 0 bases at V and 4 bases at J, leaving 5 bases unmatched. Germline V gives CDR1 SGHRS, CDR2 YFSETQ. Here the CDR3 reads CASSLAVAGGADTQYF. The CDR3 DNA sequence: TGCGCCAGCAGCTTGGCGGTAGCGGGAGGTGCAGATACGCAGTATTTT.

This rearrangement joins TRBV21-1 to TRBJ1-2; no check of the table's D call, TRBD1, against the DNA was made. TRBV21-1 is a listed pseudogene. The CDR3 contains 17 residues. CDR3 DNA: TGTGCCAGCACCCAAGGAGGGGCGAAACAGGGGATTAACGGCTACACCTTC. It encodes CASTQGGAKQGINGYTF.

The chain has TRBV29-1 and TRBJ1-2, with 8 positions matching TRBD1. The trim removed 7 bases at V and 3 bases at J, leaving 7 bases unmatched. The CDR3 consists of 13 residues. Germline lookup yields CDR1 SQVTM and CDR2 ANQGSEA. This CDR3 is CSARDRSYYGYTF. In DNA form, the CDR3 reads TGCAGCGCCCGGGACAGGAGCTACTATGGCTACACCTTC.

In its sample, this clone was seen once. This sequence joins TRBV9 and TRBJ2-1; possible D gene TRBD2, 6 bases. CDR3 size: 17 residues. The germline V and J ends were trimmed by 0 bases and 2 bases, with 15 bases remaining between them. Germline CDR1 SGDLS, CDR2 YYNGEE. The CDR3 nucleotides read TGTGCCAGCAGCGTAGAACGGGGGAAGGCGCCCTACAATGAGCAGTTCTTC. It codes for CASSVERGKAPYNEQFF. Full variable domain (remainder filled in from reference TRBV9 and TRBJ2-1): DSGVTQTPKHLITATGQRVTLRCSPRSGDLSVYWYQQSLDQGLQFLIQYYNGEERAKGNILERFSAQQFPDLHSELNLSSLELGDSALYFCASSVERGKAPYNEQFFGPGTRLTVL.

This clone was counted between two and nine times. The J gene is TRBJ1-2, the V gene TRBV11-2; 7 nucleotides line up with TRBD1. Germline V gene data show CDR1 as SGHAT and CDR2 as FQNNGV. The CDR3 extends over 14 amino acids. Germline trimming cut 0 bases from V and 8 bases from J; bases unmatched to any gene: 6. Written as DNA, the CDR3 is TGTGCCAGCAGCTTAGACGAGACAGGGTTGGGCTACACCTTC. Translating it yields CASSLDETGLGYTF. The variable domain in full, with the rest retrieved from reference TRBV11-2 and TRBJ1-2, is EAGVAQSPRYKIIEKRQSVAFWCNPISGHATLYWYQQILGQGPKLLIQFQNNGVVDDSQLPKDRFSAERLKGVDSTLKIQPAKLEDSAVYLCASSLDETGLGYTFGSGTRLTVV.

CDR3 loop: CAISESGRGAYNEQFF. CDR3 nucleotides: TGTGCCATCAGTGAGTCGGGCAGGGGGGCCTACAATGAGCAGTTCTTC. The V gene is TRBV10-3, the J gene TRBJ2-1; TRBD1 might be the D (7 bases). This CDR3 comprises 16 residues. Looked up from germline, CDR1 is ENHRY and CDR2 is SYGVKD. V lost 0 bases, J lost 2 bases, and 11 bases lay in between.

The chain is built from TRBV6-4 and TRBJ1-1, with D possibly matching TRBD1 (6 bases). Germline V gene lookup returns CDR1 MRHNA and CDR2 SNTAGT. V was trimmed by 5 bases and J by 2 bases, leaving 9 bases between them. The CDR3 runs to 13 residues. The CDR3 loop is CASSRTANTEAFF. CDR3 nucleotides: TGTGCCAGCAGTAGGACAGCAAACACTGAAGCTTTCTTT.